These T cell receptor beta chains were read from a single sample in a study of blood T cell repertoires in COVID-19. Repertoires were generated with immunoSEQ multiplex PCR, while TCRdb's copy carries only in-frame clones and drops some. This table holds about 170,000 clones, around nine tenths found once. Sample: peripheral blood. These receptors originate from a man aged 45-65 years who had recovered from COVID-19. Each CDR3 is given with its conserved first and last residue. D genes are given only for firm matches. Rows give clone size only sometimes, using once, few, many, or a class for an expanded clone.

>.|TRBV18|TRBD1|TRBJ1-5
TGTGCCAGCTCACAGGACAGGGACAGCAATCAGCCCCAGCATTTT
CASSQDRDSNQPQHF
>.|TRBV9|TRBD1|TRBJ2-2
TGTGCCACCGGACAGGGAAATGGCGGGGAGCTGTTTTTT
CATGQGNGGELFF
>.|TRBV11-1|TRBD1|TRBJ2-7
TGTGCCAGCAGCTCCGAGACAGGGGACTACGAGCAGTACTTC
CASSSETGDYEQYF
>.|TRBV11-2|TRBD1|TRBJ1-4
TGTGCCAGCAGCTTTACCGGGACAGGGGCCAATGAAAAACTGTTTTTT
CASSFTGTGANEKLFF
>.|TRBV28|.|TRBJ2-7
TGTGCCAGCACCCCCGGAGGGGCCCCGGTTGGGCAGTACTTC
CASTPGGAPVGQYF
>.|TRBV5-8|.|TRBJ2-7
TGTGCCAGCAGCCTTCGGGTGGGGGGGCAGTACTTC
CASSLRVGGQYF
>.|TRBV6-5|.|TRBJ1-5
TGTGCCAGCAGTGACTCGCCGGGTAAGGGGCAGCCCCAGCATTTT
CASSDSPGKGQPQHF
>.|TRBV4-1|TRBD2|TRBJ2-3
TGCGCCAGCAGCCTCCTAGCGGGAGGGACAGATACGCAGTATTTT
CASSLLAGGTDTQYF
>.|TRBV9|.|TRBJ2-2
TGTGCCAGCAGCGTCAGGGGGAACACCGGGGAGCTGTTTTTT
CASSVRGNTGELFF
>few|TRBV5-1|.|TRBJ1-1
TGCGCCAGCAGGTCACAGTTGAACACTGAAGCTTTCTTT
CASRSQLNTEAFF
>few|TRBV2|TRBD1|TRBJ1-4
TGTGCCAGCATCCGACTAGGACAGGGGGCTAGAGGGGAAAAACTGTTTTTT
CASIRLGQGARGEKLFF
>.|TRBV5-8|.|TRBJ1-1
TGTGCCAGCAGCTTGAAGCCTAACACTGAAGCTTTCTTT
CASSLKPNTEAFF
>.|TRBV28|.|TRBJ2-7
TGTGCCAGCACCCAAGGCTTTTGGGGCAGGGCCACCGAGCAGTACTTC
CASTQGFWGRATEQYF
>once|TRBV6-5|TRBD1|TRBJ1-2
TGTGCCAGCAGTTACTCGGGACGCAGGGGGCGAGGCTACACCTTC
CASSYSGRRGRGYTF
>.|TRBV13|TRBD1|TRBJ2-7
TGTGCCAGCAGCTTAGGTAGACAGGGTGGCGCCTACGAGCAGTACTTC
CASSLGRQGGAYEQYF
>.|TRBV9|.|TRBJ2-2
TGTGCCAGCAGCTCCGGTGTGAGCGGGGAGCTGTTTTTT
CASSSGVSGELFF
>.|TRBV28|TRBD1|TRBJ2-3
TGTGCCAGCAGTTTATACAGGGGACGAACAGATACGCAGTATTTT
CASSLYRGRTDTQYF
>.|TRBV29-1|.|TRBJ2-4
TGCAGCGCCTGGACAGAACTAGCCAAAAACATTCAGTACTTC
CSAWTELAKNIQYF
>once|TRBV27|.|TRBJ1-1
TGTGCCAGCAGTCCACGTACTCAGAACACTGAAGCTTTCTTT
CASSPRTQNTEAFF
>.|TRBV5-6|.|TRBJ1-1
TGTGCCAGCGGAAGTCTCCGAGAGGTAGCTTTCTTT
CASGSLREVAFF
>.|TRBV25-1|TRBD1|TRBJ2-7
TGTGCCAGCAGTGGGAAGGGGGCCGGCTACGAGCAGTACTTC
CASSGKGAGYEQYF
>.|TRBV5-1|TRBD1|TRBJ2-3
TGCGCCAGCAGCACCGGACAGGGGGCAAAAGATACGCAGTATTTT
CASSTGQGAKDTQYF
>.|TRBV6-5|.|TRBJ1-6
TGTGCCAGCAGCCCGGGACACAATAATTCACCCCTCCACTTT
CASSPGHNNSPLHF
>.|TRBV2|TRBD2|TRBJ2-7
TGTGCCAGCAGGGGGGGGACTAGTCGCTCCTACGAGCAGTACTTC
CASRGGTSRSYEQYF
>.|TRBV5-8|.|TRBJ2-2
TGTGCCAGCAGCTTCACACCCCCATACACCGGGGAGCTGTTTTTT
CASSFTPPYTGELFF
>.|TRBV28|TRBD1|TRBJ2-7
TGTGCCAGCAGTTCAGCGACAGGGGCGCGGTACGAGCAGTACTTC
CASSSATGARYEQYF
>.|TRBV12-5|.|TRBJ1-1
TGTGCTAGTGGATACAGTGGCACTGAAGCTTTCTTT
CASGYSGTEAFF
>few|TRBV5-1|.|TRBJ1-1
TGCGCCAGCAGCTTGGAAGGGGGCACTGAAGCTTTCTTT
CASSLEGGTEAFF
>.|TRBV27|TRBD1|TRBJ2-2
TGTGCCAGCAGCCAGAAGACAGGGATTCACACCGGGGAGCTGTTTTTT
CASSQKTGIHTGELFF
>.|TRBV6-6|TRBD1|TRBJ1-4
TGTGCCAGCAGCCGCGGGACAGCTAATGAAAAACTGTTTTTT
CASSRGTANEKLFF
>.|TRBV5-1|.|TRBJ1-1
TGCGCCAGCAGCCCGGGTTGGACTGAAGCTTTCTTT
CASSPGWTEAFF
>.|TRBV5-4|TRBD1|TRBJ2-6
TGTGCCACCCGCGCTGGGACAGGGAACGGGGCCAACGTCCTGACTTTC
CATRAGTGNGANVLTF
>.|TRBV5-1|.|TRBJ1-2
TGCGCCAGCAGCTTGGCTGACAGCGACTTGGGCTACACCTTC
CASSLADSDLGYTF
>.|TRBV19|TRBD2|TRBJ2-2
TGTGCCAGTAGTATTCCGGGACTAGCGGGAGGGACCGGGGAGCTGTTTTTT
CASSIPGLAGGTGELFF
>once|TRBV7-8|TRBD1|TRBJ1-3
TGTGCCAGCAGCTCCCCCGGGACAGCTGGAAACACCATATATTTT
CASSSPGTAGNTIYF
>.|TRBV6-1|.|TRBJ1-1
TGTGCCAGCAGTGAAGCGACCGGGATTAACATAGGGGGGAACACTGAAGCTTTCTTT
CASSEATGINIGGNTEAFF
>.|TRBV29-1|TRBD1|TRBJ2-5
TGCAGCGTTGAAGTGAGAGGGGACAGGGGTATCCAAGAGACCCAGTACTTC
CSVEVRGDRGIQETQYF
>.|TRBV5-1|.|TRBJ2-7
TGCGCCAGCAGCAAACCTAACGAGGGAATCTCCTACGAGCAGTACTTC
CASSKPNEGISYEQYF
>.|TRBV4-3|.|TRBJ1-2
TGCGCCAGCAGCCAAGAAGTTGGGTCCCCAGGGTATGGCTACACCTTC
CASSQEVGSPGYGYTF
>.|TRBV11-2|.|TRBJ2-5
TGTGCCAGCAGCTTAGGGTTCCAGCGGCAAGAGACCCAGTACTTC
CASSLGFQRQETQYF
>once|TRBV5-1|TRBD2|TRBJ2-1
TGCGCCAGCAGCTTGGTTGCGGGAGGGCTGTACAATGAGCAGTTCTTC
CASSLVAGGLYNEQFF
>.|TRBV6-6|TRBD1|TRBJ1-3
TGTGCCAGCACCAAGGACAGGGTCTTTCGAAACACCATATATTTT
CASTKDRVFRNTIYF
>.|TRBV27|.|TRBJ2-7
TGTGCCAGCAGTTTAGGCAGGGTCGAGCGCGAGCAGTACTTC
CASSLGRVEREQYF
>.|TRBV19|TRBD2|TRBJ2-1
TGTGCCAGTAGTCCTCTGGGGGGAGGGAGCTCCTACAATGAGCAGTTCTTC
CASSPLGGGSSYNEQFF
>.|TRBV5-4|TRBD1|TRBJ2-7
TGTGCCAGCAGCTGGGCTGGGGGACAGGGGGACAACGAGCAGTACTTC
CASSWAGGQGDNEQYF
>.|TRBV6-6|TRBD1|TRBJ1-1
TGTGCCAGCAGCCTTCGACAGGGCGTCTTGAACACTGAAGCTTTCTTT
CASSLRQGVLNTEAFF
>.|TRBV13|TRBD1|TRBJ2-7
TGTGCCAGCAGCCCCGGGACAGGGGGTCCCTACGAGCAGTACTTC
CASSPGTGGPYEQYF
>.|TRBV6-1|.|TRBJ2-3
TGTGCCAGCAGTGAACATACGCGGGCAGATACGCAGTATTTT
CASSEHTRADTQYF
>.|TRBV2|TRBD2|TRBJ2-5
TGTGCCAGCAGTGAAAAGGCTAGCGGGAGGATCCAAGAGACCCAGTACTTC
CASSEKASGRIQETQYF